Included here is one T cell receptor (beta chain) sequence, with context. TCRdb keeps only in-frame clones here, not all; method: immunoSEQ multiplex PCR. This table holds about 400,000 clones, around 92% found once. This sample was included in a study of blood T cell repertoires in COVID-19. The sequenced material came from PBMCs or T cells enriched from blood (not recorded which). This clonotype was obtained from a woman in her thirties who had recovered from COVID-19.

The CDR3 nucleotides read TGTGCCAGTAGTATAGGGACAGGGAACTATGGCTACACCTTC. It encodes CASSIGTGNYGYTF. The rearrangement joins TRBV19 to TRBJ1-2, with 8 nucleotides matching TRBD1. CDR3 length: 14 amino acids. Germline assignment: CDR1 LNHDA and CDR2 SQIVND (reference sequence). V lost 1 base and J lost 2; bases outside the gene matches: 0.